Included here is one T cell receptor (beta chain) sequence, with context. The CDR3 covers 17 residues. The V gene's germline CDR1 is KGHSH and CDR2 LQKENI. From whole blood, total RNA was isolated without any sorting of T cells. TCRalpha along with TCRbeta cDNA was subjected to two nested PCRs lasting roughly 17 and 9 cycles. Reanalyzing the 5' RACE reads, TCRdb keeps one entry per CDR3 protein, without DNA. The sample data list 440,000 or so distinct CDR3 sequences. The data were obtained in a study of monozygotic twins with inflammatory bowel disease. V usage is TRBV18 and J usage is TRBJ1-1; lacking DNA, the TRBD1 call made by TCRdb goes unchecked. Sequenced sample: blood. The TCR was taken from a human donor with ulcerative colitis or Crohn's disease, or a healthy co-twin of an affected twin (not recorded which). The CDR3 is CASSPQRGGKMNTEAFF.